This T cell receptor beta chain was identified in a study of shared clonotypes between healthy human individuals. As defined, naive CD8 cells were CD45RO-negative and positively selected for CCR7, with terminally differentiated effector memory CD45RA+ cells excluded. The V and J ends lost 2 bases and 9 bases respectively, with 5 bases between them. The germline CDR1 and CDR2 sequences are WNHNN and SYGVQD (reference sequence). The CDR3 runs to 11 residues. The method was immunoSEQ multiplex PCR; TCRdb's version includes in-frame clones alone and lacks a portion of them. The sample contains some 800,000 clones, almost 95% of which appear only once. Study conclusions and caveats: Against clonotypes common to all four donors, non-shared ones had lower generation probabilities.

Comment on this clone: The antigen remains unidentified.

Sequencing was performed on naive CD8+ T cells sorted from blood. The source is a man aged 25-45 years in good health. This chain links TRBV10-1 with TRBJ2-1; D possibly uses TRBD1 or TRBD2 (5 bases each). The CDR3 reads CASSEGGEQFF. CDR3 sequence (DNA): TGCGCCAGCAGTGAGGGGGGTGAGCAGTTCTTC.